A single sample gave rise to the 22 T cell receptor beta chains below, sequenced in a study of CD8+ T cells in alopecia areata. As the sequencing template, cDNA was produced by extracting RNA and reverse transcribing it. Produced via immunoSEQ multiplex PCR; TCRdb's table is partial and in-frame only. The sample has roughly 3,000 clones, none seen only once. The source material was lesional skin. The origin of the receptors is a C3H/HeJ mouse with alopecia areata. This line is of MHC haplotype H2-k.

This clone has only a few counts. The genes and germline here are from mouse. The sequenced fragment ends 4 residues before the CDR3 boundary, so the rest is inferred from the germline J gene. The genes are TRBV5 and TRBJ2-2; 7 nucleotides align to TRBD2. Germline V gene data show CDR1 as LGHNA and CDR2 as YNLKQL (reference sequence). The CDR3 covers 16 residues. This CDR3 is CESSKRLGENTGQLYF. CDR3 bases read: TGTGAAAGCAGCAAACGACTGGGAGAAAACACCGGG.

This clone was observed at least ten times. The genes are named according to mouse. The sequence runs out 4 residues before the end of the CDR3; the remainder is reconstructed from the germline J gene. This sequence joins TRBV31 and TRBJ1-4; TRBD1 matches at 9 bases. From germline, CDR1 is GKSSPN and CDR2 SITVG. The CDR3 loop spans 14 amino acids. Trimming cost V 3 bases and J 3 bases; bases outside gene matches: 2. The part of the CDR3 DNA that was read is TGTGCCTGGAGGGGGACAGGGCCCAACGAA. Translation: CAWRGTGPNE. The CDR3 reads in full as CAWRGTGPNERLFF.

This clone was counted ten times or more. The genes and germline here are from mouse. The read ends 4 residues early relative to the CDR3; the germline J gene fills the gap. The V call is TRBV13-2, the J call TRBJ1-2; a weak D match, TRBD1 (6 bases). Looked up from germline, CDR1 is NNHNN and CDR2 is SYGAGS (reference sequence). Trimming removed 0 bases at V and 4 bases at J, with 10 bases between. The CDR3 covers 14 residues. CDR3 region: CASGDVGGGSDYTF. The part of the CDR3 DNA that was read is TGTGCCAGCGGTGATGTGGGGGGCGGCTCC.

This clone was counted many times. These gene names are mouse names. The CDR3 goes on 4 residues after the read ends, and that part is filled in from the germline J gene. J is TRBJ2-5 and V is TRBV13-1; a possible D gene is TRBD2 (6 bases). Germline CDR1 NSHNY, CDR2 SYGAGN. This CDR3 is built from 13 residues. This chain's CDR3 is CASSGGVKDTQYF. The sequenced CDR3 bases are TGTGCCAGCAGTGGGGGGGTTAAGGAC.

This clone was observed at least ten times. Mouse gene names and germline throughout. From the germline J gene comes the end of the CDR3, since the read stops 4 residues before it. V usage is TRBV31 and J usage is TRBJ2-5; D gene uncertain. This CDR3 comprises 10 residues. Germline V gene sequence: CDR1 GKSSPN, CDR2 SITVG. The CDR3 region is CAWRGDTQYF. Partial CDR3 DNA: TGTGCCTGGAGAGGAGAC.

This clone appeared many times. The genes are named according to mouse. The CDR3 extends 4 residues past the end of the read, so its final part is completed from the germline J gene. V gene TRBV13-1 combines with J gene TRBJ1-4, with 7 nucleotides matching TRBD1. CDR1 NSHNY and CDR2 SYGAGN come from the germline V gene. Trimming took 2 bases from V and 3 from J; bases not matched to a gene: 1. The CDR3 covers 14 residues. CDR3 amino acids: CASSDRGTNERLFF. Partial CDR3 DNA: TGTGCCAGCAGTGACAGGGGGACCAACGAA.

At least ten counts were recorded for this clone. TCRdb's protein and the translated DNA diverge at residue 15; the protein reported here is the translation of the DNA. The genes are named according to mouse. The read terminates 3 residues ahead of where the CDR3 ends, so the germline J gene completes it. The V call is TRBV13-2, the J call TRBJ1-3; 7 bases line up with TRBD1. Germline CDR1 and CDR2: NNHNN and SYGAGS (reference sequence). CDR3 length: 18 amino acids. The J segment lost 0 bases and the V segment lost 0 bases, leaving 9 bases of the junction unmatched. The sequenced CDR3 bases are TGTGCCAGCGGTGATGCACCCGGGACAGTCAATTCTGGAAATACG. It is translated as CASGDAPGTVNSGNT. The complete CDR3 reads CASGDAPGTVNSGNTLYF.

This clone came up many times. At residue 11, the TCRdb protein and translated DNA are inconsistent; the protein given comes from the DNA. The genes and germline here are from mouse. The CDR3 end falls 3 residues outside the read, so it is completed with the germline J gene. V and J are TRBV1 and TRBJ1-3; possible D gene TRBD1, 5 bases. CDR1 and CDR2 from the germline V gene are NSQYPW and LRSPGD (reference sequence). The CDR3 is 14 residues long. The ends were cut back, 4 bases at V and 0 bases at J, with 7 bases in the middle. The CDR3 spells CTCSGTYSGNTLYF. The sequenced CDR3 bases are TGCACCTGCAGTGGGACATATTCTGGAAATACG.

Ten or more counts support this clone. Genes here carry mouse names. The read finishes 4 residues shy of the CDR3 end, and the germline J gene is used to complete it. The chain is built from TRBV31 and TRBJ2-7; 10 nucleotides align to TRBD1. The V and J ends lost 1 base and 2 bases, in that order; junction bases with no gene match: 5. Germline V CDR1 and CDR2: GKSSPN, SITVG. The CDR3 is 15 amino acids. The CDR3 DNA, read in part, is TGTGCCTGGAGTCCCCCGGGACAGGGGCCCTAT. Translation gives CAWSPPGQGPY. The entire CDR3 is CAWSPPGQGPYEQYF.

This clone was detected ten times or more. The gene symbols are mouse symbols. The read ends 4 residues shy of where the CDR3 ends; the end is completed using the germline J gene. This chain links TRBV19 with TRBJ2-5, with 12 bases lining up with TRBD2. This CDR3 has 15 amino acids. CDR1 and CDR2 (germline): FNHDT, SITEND (reference sequence). The CDR3 here is CASSLDWGGADTQYF. The part of the CDR3 DNA that was read is TGTGCCAGCAGTCTAGACTGGGGGGGCGCTGAC.

This clone was seen repeatedly, ten times or more. Gene names and germline refer to mouse. The read is 4 residues too short to cover the CDR3 end, so that end is filled in from the germline J gene. Other DNA sequences of this sample code for an identical CDR3. The rearrangement uses TRBV1 and TRBJ1-1; a possible D gene is TRBD1 (6 bases). The germline V gene encodes CDR1 NSQYPW and CDR2 LRSPGD (reference sequence). V lost 2 bases, J lost 3 bases, and 10 bases lay in between. CDR3 length: 14 residues. This CDR3 is CTCSATGRDTEVFF. CDR3 DNA, as far as it was read: TGCACCTGCAGTGCAACAGGGAGGGACACA.

This clone was seen many times. At residue 14, the TCRdb amino acid sequence and the translated nucleotide sequence differ, so the protein here is the DNA translation. Gene names and germline refer to mouse. The read stops 3 residues short of the end of the CDR3; the missing end is completed from the germline J gene. The V call is TRBV13-1, the J call TRBJ1-3; TRBD1 matches at 7 bases. Germline CDR1 is NSHNY and CDR2 is SYGAGN. The V gene end was trimmed by 3 bases and the J gene end by 0 bases; junction bases not matched to a gene: 9. The CDR3 is 17 amino acids. CDR3 region: CASSARPGQLSGNTLYF. The covered CDR3 bases are TGTGCCAGCAGTGCCCGGCCGGGACAGCTTTCTGGAAATACG.

This clone was found many times. The listed TCRdb protein conflicts with the DNA translation at residue 11, and the protein shown is translated directly from the DNA. The genes are named according to mouse. With the read ending 3 residues before the CDR3 end, the germline J gene is used to fill in that end. V and J are TRBV19 and TRBJ1-6; D is possibly TRBD1 (6 bases). TRBJ1-6 is noted as an ORF with a role that remains uncertain. With 5 bases removed from V and 5 bases from J, the gap between germline ends came to 11 bases. The CDR3 runs 14 residues. Germline V CDR1 and CDR2: FNHDT, SITEND (reference sequence). The DNA read from the CDR3 is TGTGCCAGCAGGCCGGACAGTCATAATTCGCCC. This sequence encodes CASRPDSHNSP. The whole CDR3 sequence reads CASRPDSHNSPLYF.

This clone came up many times. Mouse gene names and germline throughout. Read data end 4 residues before the CDR3 end; the end is taken from the germline J gene. This chain uses TRBV17 with TRBJ2-5, with D perhaps matching TRBD2 (5 bases). This CDR3 spans 14 amino acids. Germline V gene lookup returns CDR1 MNHDT and CDR2 YYDKIL. The V end was cut by 0 bases, the J end by 3 bases, with 7 bases between. The DNA read from the CDR3 is TGTGCTAGCAGTAGAGATCGACTGCAAGAC. Protein: CASSRDRLQD. The entire CDR3 reads CASSRDRLQDTQYF.

The sample holds many counts of this clone. The genes and germline here are from mouse. The read is 4 residues too short to cover the CDR3 end, so that end is filled in from the germline J gene. The V call is TRBV31, the J call TRBJ2-1; D gene ambiguous. V lost 0 bases and J lost 5, with 5 bases in between. The CDR3 spans 12 residues. CDR1 and CDR2 from the germline V gene are GKSSPN and SITVG. The CDR3 spells CAWSLKNAEQFF. The CDR3 bases that were read are TGTGCCTGGAGTCTTAAAAATGCT.

This clone was observed a few times. This probably arose from a read error, given a far larger clone one base away. Germline and genes here are mouse. Coverage ceases 4 residues before the CDR3 finishes, and the germline J gene fills in the end. V gene TRBV14 combines with J gene TRBJ1-4; 8 bases match TRBD1. Per the germline V gene, CDR1 is SGHDT and CDR2 is FRDEAV. This CDR3 is 13 amino acids long. V gave up 8 bases and J gave up 5 bases; unmatched junction bases: 5. The covered CDR3 bases are TGTGCCAGTAGGACAGGGAGGAACGAA. Its translation is CASRTGRNE. The entire CDR3 reads CASRTGRNERLFF.

This clone has a handful of counts. Genes and germline are mouse. Read coverage stops 4 residues before the CDR3 terminus; the germline J gene supplies the remainder. The genes are TRBV14 and TRBJ2-7; perhaps TRBD1 as D (5 bases). This CDR3 is 14 amino acids long. CDR1 and CDR2 from the germline V gene are SGHDT and FRDEAV. V gave up 4 bases and J gave up 0 bases, with 11 bases separating them. Incomplete CDR3 DNA: TGTGCCAGCAGTATACCAGGGAGCTCCTAT. Encoded protein: CASSIPGSSY. The CDR3, in full, reads CASSIPGSSYEQYF.

The table lists this clone with many counts. Gene names and germline match the mouse. The read terminates 4 residues before the CDR3 end, so the remaining end is supplied by the germline J gene. The chain couples TRBV1 to TRBJ2-2; 11 nucleotides agree with TRBD1. Trimming at V came to 3 bases and at J to 4 bases, leaving 1 base not matched to a gene. This CDR3 spans 15 amino acids. Per the germline V gene, CDR1 is NSQYPW and CDR2 is LRSPGD (reference sequence). The CDR3: CTCSAGTGGTGQLYF. The sequenced part of the CDR3 DNA is TGCACCTGCAGTGCGGGGACAGGGGGCACCGGG.

This clone is hyperexpanded (1% or more). The germline and genes are mouse ones. The CDR3 end falls 4 residues outside the read, so it is completed with the germline J gene. The rearrangement links TRBV19 to TRBJ2-5, with 8 bases lining up with TRBD2. V shed 2 bases and J 2 bases; nucleotides not matched to a gene: 1. This CDR3 contains 14 residues. Germline loops: CDR1 FNHDT, CDR2 SITEND (reference sequence). CDR3 DNA (partial): TGTGCCAGCAGTATTTGGGGGGGCCAAGAC. It is translated as CASSIWGGQD. The full CDR3 protein is CASSIWGGQDTQYF.

The sample holds many counts of this clone. The gene symbols are mouse symbols. The read comes to an end 4 residues before the CDR3 does, leaving the germline J gene to fill in the end. The chain has TRBV19 and TRBJ2-4; 8 nucleotides align to TRBD1. The CDR3 contains 16 residues. Germline V gene lookup returns CDR1 FNHDT and CDR2 SITEND (reference sequence). V was pared by 2 bases and J by 0 bases, with 5 bases of the junction left unmatched. CDR3 loop: CASSMMTGASQNTLYF. The CDR3 bases that were read are TGTGCCAGCAGTATGATGACAGGGGCTAGTCAAAAC.

This clone has a count of ten or more. The gene names given are mouse names. The read is 4 residues too short to cover the CDR3 end, so that end is filled in from the germline J gene. This chain links TRBV14 with TRBJ1-4; D may be TRBD1 (6 bases). The CDR3 sequence is 14 residues long. The germline V gene encodes CDR1 SGHDT and CDR2 FRDEAV. Trimming took off 4 bases at V and 3 bases at J, with 10 bases between the two ends. The CDR3 loop is CASSTGYTNERLFF. CDR3 bases read: TGTGCCAGCAGTACAGGGTACACCAACGAA. The full variable domain, completed using reference TRBV14 and TRBJ1-4, is EAGVTQSPRYAVLQEGQAVSFWCDPISGHDTLYWYQQPRDQGPQLLVYFRDEAVIDNSQLPSDRFSAVRPKGTNSTLKIQSAKQGDTATYLCASSTGYTNERLFFGHGTKLSVL.

This clone was seen at least ten times. The genes and germline here are from mouse. The DNA ends 4 residues before the CDR3 does, and the rest of the CDR3 is filled in from the germline J gene. The chain carries TRBV14 and TRBJ1-1, with 8 nucleotides matching TRBD1. Germline-derived CDR1 and CDR2 are SGHDT and FRDEAV. CDR3 length: 12 amino acids. The CDR3 spells CASRRQGREVFF. The CDR3 bases that were read are TGTGCCAGCAGAAGACAGGGGAGA.